The clone carrying this TCR beta chain was seen at least ten times. Antigen: not known. TCRdb re-analyzed the PCR reads through MiXCR. Of approximately 30,000 clones listed, about 16% are singletons. Germline V gene sequence: CDR1 MGHRA, CDR2 YSYEKL. The CDR3 totals 14 residues. Trimming cost V 1 base and J 1 base, with 7 bases left between them. This entry belongs to a study of metastatic and nonmetastatic thyroid tumors. About the study: It was across blood and tumor or nodule tissue from malignant and benign thyroid patients that repertoires were compared.

Study-wide results and caveats: In both blood and tumor samples, TCR beta diversity was reported significantly higher for malignant than benign nodules.

Thyroid surgery was preceded by no treatment in any patient. This clonotype originated in a male donor with papillary thyroid cancer or a benign thyroid nodule (not recorded which). Some clones in this sample may be carry-over from other donors' samples. Sample: blood. This chain connects TRBV4-1 to TRBJ2-5, with unresolved D. The CDR3 sequence is CASSQVQLQETQYF. CDR3 sequence (DNA): TGCGCCAGCAGCCAAGTGCAGCTCCAAGAGACCCAGTACTTC.